Included here is one T cell receptor beta chain sequence, with context. Its antigen is currently not known. At one end the junction does not follow the germline gene, possibly because of a read error. TCRbeta CDR3 regions were amplified from genomic DNA using the immunoSEQ Assay, a bias-controlled multiplex PCR. The study's own analysis went as follows. The number of nucleated cells in each sample was estimated by amplification of reference gene primers within the assay. To quantify the absolute abundance of each unique TCRbeta CDR3 rearrangement, sequence reads were collapsed and filtered. For each sample, productive Simpson clonality was calculated as the square root of Simpson's diversity index across productive rearrangements. The clones in this table, taken by TCRdb from immuneACCESS, are in-frame only. Not every clone is retained; where verified, under half of the shortfall comes from an unresolved V gene, and the cause of the rest is unknown. Clone size and V and J calls were adopted from that table, with D and trimming inferred from the DNA. The sample contains 200,000 to 250,000 clones, 80% to 90% of them found a single time. Of the sample, approximately 2.1% falls within the top ten clones.

This sample was taken from a study of blood T cell repertoires in COVID-19 (dated by TCRdb to about 2020). With regard to the full study: The collaborator samples originated in the United States, Italy and Spain and spanned the acute and convalescent phases of COVID-19. The prospective study material was composed of cDNA or gDNA derived from T cells, B-cell-depleted T cells, or PBMCs. The dataset comprised deeply sampled blood TCRbeta repertoires from subjects exposed to, actively infected with, or recovered from COVID-19. The repertoires were released in a freely available public database meant as a resource for research on the immune response to SARS-CoV-2. Samples were obtained from the ongoing ImmuneRACE study (first 160 participants) and from some 1,200 subjects provided by 6 global collaborators. Nearly every sample came with metadata listing a de-identified subject ID, COVID-19 status, age in years and sex. Where available, HLA class I and class II types were taken from metadata supplied by the sample provider and were not determined by assay-based typing.

A second Seattle source provided samples from volunteer blood donors who had recovered from COVID-19. Collaborating institutions collected whole blood in K2EDTA tubes following their own protocols. For TCRbeta analysis, collaborator samples were shipped as frozen whole blood, as isolated PBMCs, or as DNA extracted from either sample type. Overall results and qualifications from the work: The quantity of clinical and demographic metadata differed by source and by participant and was supplied without curation.

This receptor was obtained from a young man who had recovered from COVID-19. The sequenced sample consisted of peripheral blood.

The nucleotide sequence is TGTGCCAGCAGTTACTCGGGACAGGGTACGGTCCACTTC. Translation gives CASSYSGQGTVHF. The rearrangement joined TRBV6-5 to TRBJ2-7; 9 middle bases align to TRBD1. According to the germline V gene, CDR1 reads MNHEY and CDR2 reads SVGAGI. Reading from cysteine to phenylalanine, the CDR3 counts 13 amino acids. Only the CDR3 DNA is retained, 39 bases long and in frame from the first base.